The 5 T cell receptor beta chains presented below share a single source sample, sequenced in a study of tumor T cells in aggressive B-cell lymphoma (dated by TCRdb to 2015 to 2018). The protocol used for the library was the immunoSEQ multiplex PCR assay. In TCRdb, the immuneACCESS table is reduced to in-frame sequences with V and J assigned. These tables do not hold every clone; where another copy was compared, an unresolved V gene accounts for under half, and the others remain unexplained. Counted in this sample were approximately 3,000 clones; 85% to 90% of them appeared once. The leading ten clones occupy roughly 4.2% of the sample. The sequenced sample consisted of tumor tissue. These receptors all stem from an adult with diffuse large B cell lymphoma.

This chain uses TRBV6-5 with TRBJ2-1; no firm D call. V shed 6 bases and J shed 0 bases, with 12 bases lying between them. The germline CDR1 and CDR2 sequences are MNHEY and SVGAGI. The CDR3 is made up of 15 amino acids. The CDR3 bases are TGTGCCAGCAGCTTGAAGCCGAGCTCCTACAATGAGCAGTTCTTC. Its translation: CASSLKPSSYNEQFF.

This chain joins TRBV14 and TRBJ1-2; D remains ambiguous. CDR3 length: 13 residues. Germline CDR1 reads SGHDN; CDR2 reads FVKESK. V shed 0 bases and J shed 7 bases, with 9 bases lying between them. CDR3 region: CASSQEVGSGYTF. Here the CDR3 DNA reads TGTGCCAGCAGCCAAGAGGTGGGGAGTGGCTACACCTTC.

This rearrangement joins TRBV7-9 to TRBJ1-1; the match to TRBD1 covers 7 bases. CDR1 is SEHNR and CDR2 is FQNEAQ in the germline V gene (reference sequence). CDR3 size: 15 residues. V lost 2 bases, J lost 2 bases, and 5 bases stayed unmatched. The chain's CDR3 is CASSLSGTVNTEAFF. CDR3 in DNA: TGTGCCAGCAGCTTATCCGGGACAGTTAACACTGAAGCTTTCTTT.

V usage is TRBV27 and J usage is TRBJ1-2; 11 bases are a match to TRBD1. Germline CDR1 MNHEY, CDR2 SMNVEV (reference sequence). The CDR3 runs to 16 residues. V shed 0 bases, J shed 4 bases, and the junction held 4 bases outside the gene matches. CDR3 residues: CASSLSPGQGAYGYTF. For the CDR3, the DNA is TGTGCCAGCAGTTTATCGCCCGGACAGGGGGCCTATGGCTACACCTTC.

The chain is built from TRBV29-1 and TRBJ1-2; D remains unclear. This CDR3 is 11 amino acids long. Trimming removed 6 bases at V and 4 bases at J, with 9 bases between. CDR1 is SQVTM, CDR2 ANQGSEA, per germline. Here the CDR3 reads CSVHRSYGYTF. CDR3 DNA sequence: TGCAGCGTCCACAGAAGCTATGGCTACACCTTC.